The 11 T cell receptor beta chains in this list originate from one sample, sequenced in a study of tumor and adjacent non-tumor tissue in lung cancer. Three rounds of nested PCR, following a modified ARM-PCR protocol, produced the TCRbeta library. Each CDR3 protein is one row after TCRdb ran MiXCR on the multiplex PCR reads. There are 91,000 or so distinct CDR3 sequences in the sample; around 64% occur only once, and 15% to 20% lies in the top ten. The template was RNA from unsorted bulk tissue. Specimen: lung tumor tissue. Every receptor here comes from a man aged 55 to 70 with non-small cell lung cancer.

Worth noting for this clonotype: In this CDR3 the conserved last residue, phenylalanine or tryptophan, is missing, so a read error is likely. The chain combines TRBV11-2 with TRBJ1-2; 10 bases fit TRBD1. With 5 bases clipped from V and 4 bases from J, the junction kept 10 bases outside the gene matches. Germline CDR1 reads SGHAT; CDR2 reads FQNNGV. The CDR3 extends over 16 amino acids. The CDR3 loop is CASSPSGTGVRYGYTS. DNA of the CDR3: TGTGCCAGCAGCCCCTCGGGGACAGGGGTTCGCTATGGCTACACCTCC.

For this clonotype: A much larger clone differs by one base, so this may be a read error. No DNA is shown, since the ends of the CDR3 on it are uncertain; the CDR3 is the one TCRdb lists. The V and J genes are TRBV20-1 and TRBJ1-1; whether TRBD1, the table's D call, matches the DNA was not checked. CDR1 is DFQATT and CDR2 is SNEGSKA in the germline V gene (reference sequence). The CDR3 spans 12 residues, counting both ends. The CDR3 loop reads CSAKLVGAGTFF.

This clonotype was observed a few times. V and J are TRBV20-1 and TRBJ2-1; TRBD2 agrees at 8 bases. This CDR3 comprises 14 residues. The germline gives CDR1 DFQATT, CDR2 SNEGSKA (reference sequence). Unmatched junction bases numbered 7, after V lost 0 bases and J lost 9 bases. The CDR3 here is CSARERGERGEQFF. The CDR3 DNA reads TGCAGTGCTAGAGAGCGGGGGGAAAGGGGTGAGCAGTTCTTC.

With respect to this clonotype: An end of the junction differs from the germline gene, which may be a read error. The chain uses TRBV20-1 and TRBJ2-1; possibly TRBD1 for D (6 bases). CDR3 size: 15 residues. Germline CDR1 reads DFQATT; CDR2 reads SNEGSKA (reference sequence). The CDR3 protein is CNARDRRQAYNEQFF. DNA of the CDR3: TGCAATGCTAGAGATCGGAGACAGGCCTACAATGAGCAGTTCTTC.

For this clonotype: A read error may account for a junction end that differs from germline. The CDR3 loop is CASSLALGGRTETFF. The CDR3 DNA follows: TGTGCCAGCAGTTTAGCGCTCGGGGGGCGAACTGAAACTTTCTTT. The chain is built from TRBV12-3 or TRBV12-4 and TRBJ1-1, with D perhaps TRBD1 (6 bases). The CDR3 covers 15 residues.

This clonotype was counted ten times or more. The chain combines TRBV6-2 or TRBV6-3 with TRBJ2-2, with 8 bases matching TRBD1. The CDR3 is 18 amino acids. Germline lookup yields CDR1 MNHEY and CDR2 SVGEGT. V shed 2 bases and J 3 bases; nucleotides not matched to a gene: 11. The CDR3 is CASSYPGWTGIYTGELFF. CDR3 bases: TGTGCCAGCAGTTACCCCGGTTGGACAGGGATTTACACCGGGGAGCTGTTTTTT.

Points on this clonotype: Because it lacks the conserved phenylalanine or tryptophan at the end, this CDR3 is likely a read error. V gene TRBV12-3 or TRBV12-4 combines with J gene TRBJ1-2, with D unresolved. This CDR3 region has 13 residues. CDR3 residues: CASSSLVNCGYTI. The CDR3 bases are TGTGCCAGCAGTTCCCTGGTTAACTGTGGCTACACCATC.

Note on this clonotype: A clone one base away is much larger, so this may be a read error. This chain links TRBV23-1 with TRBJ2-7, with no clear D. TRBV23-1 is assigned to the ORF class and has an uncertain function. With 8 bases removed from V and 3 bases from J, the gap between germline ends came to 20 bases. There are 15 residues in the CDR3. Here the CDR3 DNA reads TGCGCCAGCCCTGACTGTCAACCCACCCGCTACGAGCAGTACTTC. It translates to CASPDCQPTRYEQYF.

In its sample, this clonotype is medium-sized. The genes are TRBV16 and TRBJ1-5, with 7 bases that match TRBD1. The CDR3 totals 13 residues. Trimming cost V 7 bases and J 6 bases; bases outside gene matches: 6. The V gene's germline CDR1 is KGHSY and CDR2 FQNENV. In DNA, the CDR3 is TGTGCCAGCACCCGACAGGGCGGTCAGCCCCAGCATTTT. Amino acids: CASTRQGGQPQHF.

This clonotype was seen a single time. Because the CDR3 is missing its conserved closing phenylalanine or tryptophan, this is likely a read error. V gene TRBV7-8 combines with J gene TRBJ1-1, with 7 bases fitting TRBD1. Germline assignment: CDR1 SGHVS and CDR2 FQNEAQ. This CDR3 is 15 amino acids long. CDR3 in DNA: TGTGCCAGCATCTTAGGGACAGAGGCTCACACTGAAGCTTTCCTT. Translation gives CASILGTEAHTEAFL.

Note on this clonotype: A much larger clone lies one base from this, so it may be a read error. The CDR3: CAWSVKETQYF. The DNA of the CDR3 is TGTGCCTGGAGTGTGAAAGAGACCCAGTACTTC. The V and J genes are TRBV30 and TRBJ2-5; D remains unclear. Germline loops: CDR1 GTSNPN, CDR2 SVGIG (reference sequence). Trimming stripped 0 bases from V and 3 bases from J, with 2 bases between. This CDR3 has 11 residues.